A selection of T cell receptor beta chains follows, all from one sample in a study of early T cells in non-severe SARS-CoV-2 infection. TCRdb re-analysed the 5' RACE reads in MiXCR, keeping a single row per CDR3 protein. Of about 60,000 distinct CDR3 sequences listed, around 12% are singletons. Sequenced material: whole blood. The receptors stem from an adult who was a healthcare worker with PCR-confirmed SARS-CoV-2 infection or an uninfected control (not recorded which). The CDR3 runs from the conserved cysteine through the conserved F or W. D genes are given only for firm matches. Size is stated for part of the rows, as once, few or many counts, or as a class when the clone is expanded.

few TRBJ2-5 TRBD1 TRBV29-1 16 CSVEDPGTGGLETQYF TGCAGCGTTGAAGACCCCGGAACAGGGGGCTTGGAGACCCAGTACTTC
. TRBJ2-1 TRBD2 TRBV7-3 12 CASSSSSGEQFF TGTGCCAGCAGCTCCTCTAGCGGCGAGCAGTTCTTC
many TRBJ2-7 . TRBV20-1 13 CSAIGSPSEEQYF TGCAGTGCCATCGGATCCCCATCCGAAGAGCAGTACTTC
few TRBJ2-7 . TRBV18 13 CASSPTSSYEQYF TGTGCCAGCTCACCCACCAGCTCCTACGAGCAGTACTTC
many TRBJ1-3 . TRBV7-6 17 CASSLSRTAGAGNTIYF TGTGCCAGCAGCTTATCTCGGACAGCGGGTGCTGGAAACACCATATATTTT
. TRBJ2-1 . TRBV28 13 CASSGTGYNEQFF TGTGCCAGCAGTGGCACAGGATACAATGAGCAGTTCTTC
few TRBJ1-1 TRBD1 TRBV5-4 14 CASSRDRGRTEAFF TGTGCCAGCAGCCGGGACAGGGGAAGGACTGAAGCTTTCTTT
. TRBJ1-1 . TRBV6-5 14 CASSYSAANTEAFF TGTGCCAGCAGTTACTCCGCGGCGAACACTGAAGCTTTCTTT
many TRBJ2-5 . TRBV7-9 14 CASSTRRRIETQYF TGTGCCAGCAGCACGCGTCGAAGGATAGAGACCCAGTACTTC
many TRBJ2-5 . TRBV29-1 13 CSVDAGGQETQYF TGCAGCGTTGATGCCGGGGGCCAAGAGACCCAGTACTTC
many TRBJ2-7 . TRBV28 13 CASSSPTTYEQYF TGTGCCAGCAGTTCACCCACCACCTACGAGCAGTACTTC
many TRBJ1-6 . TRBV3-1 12 CASSQRDSPLHF TGTGCCAGCAGCCAGAGGGATTCACCCCTCCACTTT
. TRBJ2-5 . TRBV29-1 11 CSVGRTQTQYF TGCAGCGTTGGCCGGACGCAGACCCAGTACTTC
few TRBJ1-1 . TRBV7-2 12 CASSWPNTEAFF TGTGCCAGCAGCTGGCCGAACACTGAAGCTTTCTTT
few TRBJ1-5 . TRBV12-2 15 CASRLGTGEVQPQHF TGTGCAAGTCGCTTAGGGACAGGGGAAGTGCAGCCCCAGCATTTT
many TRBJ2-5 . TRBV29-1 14 CSVARDQGGETQYF TGCAGCGTTGCTCGAGACCAGGGCGGTGAGACCCAGTACTTC
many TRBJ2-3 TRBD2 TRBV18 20 CASSPLSRTSGLSTTDTQYF TGTGCCAGCTCACCATTGTCCAGGACTAGCGGGTTATCCACCACAGATACGCAGTATTTT
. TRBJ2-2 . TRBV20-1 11 CSARSWGELFF TGCAGTGCGCGGTCCTGGGGGGAGCTGTTTTTT
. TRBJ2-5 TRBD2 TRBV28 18 CASSPEGTSGRAKETQYF TGTGCCAGCAGCCCCGAGGGGACTAGCGGGAGGGCCAAAGAGACCCAGTACTTC
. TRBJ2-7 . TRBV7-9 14 CASSPAGVLDEQYF TGTGCCAGCAGCCCCGCAGGGGTTCTCGACGAGCAGTACTTC
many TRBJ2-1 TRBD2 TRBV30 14 CAWSVGGSTNEQFF TGTGCCTGGAGTGTGGGAGGGAGTACAAATGAGCAGTTCTTC
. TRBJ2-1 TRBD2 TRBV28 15 CASRVTSGRVHEQFF TGTGCCAGCAGGGTCACTAGCGGGAGGGTCCATGAGCAGTTCTTC
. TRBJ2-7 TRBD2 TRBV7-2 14 CASSVTSGRNEQYF TGTGCCAGCAGCGTCACTAGCGGGAGGAACGAGCAGTACTTC
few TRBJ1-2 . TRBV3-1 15 CASSQGGGGSYGYTF TGTGCCAGCAGCCAAGGCGGGGGAGGCTCTTATGGCTACACCTTC
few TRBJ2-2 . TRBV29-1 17 CSVEEEDEGWVTGELFF TGCAGCGTTGAAGAAGAGGACGAAGGTTGGGTCACCGGGGAGCTGTTTTTT
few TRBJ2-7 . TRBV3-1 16 CASSARRQGLAYEQYF TGTGCCAGCAGCGCAAGGCGGCAGGGGCTCGCCTACGAGCAGTACTTC
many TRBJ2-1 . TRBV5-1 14 CASSPGTQGNEQFF TGCGCCAGCAGCCCCGGGACCCAGGGAAATGAGCAGTTCTTC
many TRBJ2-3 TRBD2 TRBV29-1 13 CSVWTSGTDTQYF TGCAGCGTATGGACTAGCGGCACAGATACGCAGTATTTT
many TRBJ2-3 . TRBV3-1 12 CASSRLTDTQYF TGTGCCAGCAGCCGTTTGACGGATACGCAGTATTTT
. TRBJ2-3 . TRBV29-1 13 CSVDTAATDTQYF TGCAGCGTTGATACAGCGGCCACAGATACGCAGTATTTT
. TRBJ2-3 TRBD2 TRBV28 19 CASSLWTSGRLRGTDTQYF TGTGCCAGCAGTTTATGGACTAGCGGGAGGTTAAGAGGCACAGATACGCAGTATTTT
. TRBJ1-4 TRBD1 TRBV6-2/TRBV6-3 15 CASSYEGAGSEKLFF TGTGCCAGCAGTTACGAGGGGGCTGGAAGTGAAAAACTGTTTTTT
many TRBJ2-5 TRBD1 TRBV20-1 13 CSAPTGGGETQYF TGCAGTGCTCCGACAGGGGGGGGAGAGACCCAGTACTTC
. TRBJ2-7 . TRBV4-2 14 CASSQDGGIYEQYF TGTGCCAGCAGCCAAGATGGCGGCATCTACGAGCAGTACTTC
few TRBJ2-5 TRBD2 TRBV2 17 CASTGTSEWGDRETQYF TGTGCCAGCACCGGGACTAGCGAGTGGGGGGATAGGGAGACCCAGTACTTC
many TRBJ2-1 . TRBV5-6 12 CASSSDYTEQFF TGTGCCAGCAGTTCGGACTATACTGAGCAGTTCTTC
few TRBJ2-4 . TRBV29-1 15 CSVEELGRGKVIQYF TGCAGCGTTGAAGAGCTGGGTAGGGGAAAGGTCATTCAGTACTTC
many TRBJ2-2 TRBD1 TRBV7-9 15 CASSVGQGASGELFF TGTGCCAGCAGCGTGGGACAGGGGGCATCCGGGGAGCTGTTTTTT
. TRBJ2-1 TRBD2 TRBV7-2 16 CASSLSGVLIRNEQFF TGTGCCAGCAGCTTAAGCGGGGTCCTTATACGGAATGAGCAGTTCTTC
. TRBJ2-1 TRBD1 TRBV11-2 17 CASSTNRGRVTHNEQFF TGTGCCAGCAGCACTAACAGGGGCCGAGTAACTCACAATGAGCAGTTCTTC
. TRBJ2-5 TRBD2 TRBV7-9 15 CASSFGTSGRETQYF TGTGCCAGCAGTTTCGGGACTAGCGGTAGAGAGACCCAGTACTTC
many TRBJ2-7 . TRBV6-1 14 CASRDQGMSYEQYF TGTGCCAGCAGAGACCAGGGGATGTCCTACGAGCAGTACTTC
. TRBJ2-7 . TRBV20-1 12 CSARPPSALQYF TGCAGTGCTAGACCCCCCTCTGCATTGCAGTACTTC
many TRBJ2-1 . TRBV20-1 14 CSARDKLVLNEQFF TGCAGTGCTAGAGATAAGCTGGTACTCAATGAGCAGTTCTTC
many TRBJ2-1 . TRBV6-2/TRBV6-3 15 CASSQQAGDLHEQFF TGTGCCAGCAGTCAACAAGCGGGTGACCTCCATGAGCAGTTCTTC
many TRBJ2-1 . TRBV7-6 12 CASSTAGDEQFF TGTGCCAGCAGCACCGCCGGAGATGAGCAGTTCTTC
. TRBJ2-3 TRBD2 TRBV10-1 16 CASSETGGSPELAQYF TGCGCCAGCAGTGAGACAGGCGGGAGCCCTGAGTTGGCGCAGTATTTT
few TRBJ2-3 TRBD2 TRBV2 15 CASSEVGGRTDTQYF TGTGCCAGCAGTGAAGTTGGCGGGAGAACAGATACGCAGTATTTT
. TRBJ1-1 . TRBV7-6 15 CASSPKVGENTEAFF TGTGCCAGCAGCCCCAAAGTCGGGGAGAACACTGAAGCTTTCTTT
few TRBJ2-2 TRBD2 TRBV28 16 CASSYWEGAESGELFF TGTGCCAGCAGTTATTGGGAGGGCGCAGAAAGCGGGGAGCTGTTTTTT
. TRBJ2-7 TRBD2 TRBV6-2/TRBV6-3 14 CASSRTSATYEQYF TGTGCCAGCAGTCGGACTAGCGCTACCTACGAGCAGTACTTC